This passage covers 21 T cell receptor beta chains from one sample sequenced in a study of blood T cell repertoires in COVID-19 (TCRdb year 2020). Libraries were built with the immunoSEQ multiplex PCR assay. In its TCRdb copy, this immuneACCESS table keeps in-frame sequences only and misses some clones. Where compared with another copy, unresolved V genes explain less than half of these, and the others have no known cause. The sample table holds over 100,000 clones, of which under 90% were seen once. Approximately 4.5% of the sample rests with the top ten. The sample consisted of peripheral blood. The origin of the receptors is an older woman with acute or convalescent COVID-19.

J is TRBJ2-7 and V is TRBV2; TRBD1 aligns across 10 bases. CDR3 length: 12 amino acids. Germline V gene data show CDR1 as SNHLY and CDR2 as FYNNEI. V lost 6 bases, J lost 6 bases, and 2 bases stayed unmatched. This CDR3 is CASSGTGAEQYF. The CDR3 DNA sequence: TGTGCCAGCAGCGGGACAGGGGCCGAGCAGTACTTC.

This clone was picked up one time. The rearrangement links TRBV6-5 to TRBJ1-1, with 8 nucleotides matching TRBD1. CDR1 is MNHEY and CDR2 is SVGAGI in the germline V gene. After removal of 2 bases from V and 7 bases from J, the junction contained 9 bases not matched to a gene. There are 15 residues in the CDR3. The DNA for the CDR3 is TGTGCCAGCAGTTACCGGACAGGGTTAAAGGATGAAGCTTTCTTT. The encoded protein is CASSYRTGLKDEAFF.

This clone is a singleton in its sample. The rearrangement links TRBV5-6 to TRBJ1-2; 9 bases are shared with TRBD1. Trimming removed 2 bases from V and 6 bases from J; junction bases left unmatched: 11. The CDR3 runs 16 residues. The germline gives CDR1 SGHDT, CDR2 YYEEEE. The CDR3 DNA follows: TGTGCCAGCAGCTTACAATCACGGACAGGGGAGAATGGCTACACCTTC. This sequence encodes CASSLQSRTGENGYTF.

The chain uses TRBV7-9 and TRBJ2-7; TRBD1 matches 7 bases. CDR3 length: 16 amino acids. V trimming: 1 base; J trimming: 4 bases; junction bases outside the gene matches: 10. Germline CDR1 and CDR2: SEHNR and FQNEAQ (reference sequence). CDR3 region: CASSLGGTGAPYEQYF. The CDR3 DNA sequence: TGTGCCAGCAGCTTAGGCGGTACAGGGGCTCCGTACGAGCAGTACTTC. Based on the CDR3 plus reference TRBV7-9 and TRBJ2-7, the full variable domain is DTGVSQNPRHKITKRGQNVTFRCDPISEHNRLYWYRQTLGQGPEFLTYFQNEAQLEKSRLLSDRFSAERPKGSFSTLEIQRTEQGDSAMYLCASSLGGTGAPYEQYFGPGTRLTVT.

J is TRBJ1-4 and V is TRBV5-6, with no clear D. V dropped 4 bases and J dropped 8 bases, with 15 bases sitting between them. This CDR3 contains 14 residues. Germline CDR1 is SGHDT and CDR2 is YYEEEE. The CDR3 nucleotides are TGTGCCAGCAGCCTGGGGAGTCGGCAGGAAAAACTGTTTTTT. Amino acid sequence: CASSLGSRQEKLFF.

The genes are TRBV3-1 (or the pseudogene TRBV3-2) and TRBJ2-1, with 7 bases identical to TRBD2. V was clipped by 1 base and J by 3 bases; unmatched bases: 6. There are 16 residues in the CDR3. CDR1 LGHDT and CDR2 YNNKEL come from the germline V gene (reference sequence). CDR3 residues: CASSQVGGTNYNEQFF. The CDR3 DNA is TGTGCCAGCAGCCAAGTTGGGGGGACTAACTACAATGAGCAGTTCTTC.

The V and J genes are TRBV19 and TRBJ2-5; a weak D match, TRBD1 (6 bases). Germline V lookup: CDR1 LNHDA, CDR2 SQIVND (reference sequence). The V end lost 6 bases, the J end lost 1 base, and 9 bases lay between the germline ends. This CDR3 region has 13 residues. In DNA form, the CDR3 reads TGTGCCAGTAGAACAGGGCCCCAAGAGACCCAGTACTTC. It yields the protein CASRTGPQETQYF. Full variable domain (remainder filled in from reference TRBV19 and TRBJ2-5): DGGITQSPKYLFRKEGQNVTLSCEQNLNHDAMYWYRQDPGQGLRLIYYSQIVNDFQKGDIAEGYSVSREKKESFPLTVTSAQKNPTAFYLCASRTGPQETQYFGPGTRLLVL.

The chain joins TRBV5-5 to TRBJ1-4; 7 nucleotides agree with TRBD1. The germline V gene has CDR1 SGHKS and CDR2 YYEKEE (reference sequence). This CDR3 is built from 15 residues. The trim removed 6 bases at V and 2 bases at J, leaving 7 bases unmatched. The CDR3 here is CASTKPGQTNEKLFF. CDR3 sequence (DNA): TGTGCCAGCACCAAACCGGGACAGACTAATGAAAAACTGTTTTTT.

V usage is TRBV7-9 and J usage is TRBJ2-1; 7 nucleotides line up with TRBD1. With 3 bases clipped from V and 6 bases from J, the junction kept 8 bases outside the gene matches. This CDR3 is 15 amino acids long. CDR1 is SEHNR, CDR2 FQNEAQ, per germline (reference sequence). The CDR3 loop reads CASSLSGGLINEQFF. DNA of the CDR3: TGTGCCAGCAGCTTGTCAGGGGGATTGATCAATGAGCAGTTCTTC.

In the case of this clone: The junction shows a germline mismatch at one end, possibly a read error. The genes are TRBV25-1 and TRBJ1-1; 7 positions agree with TRBD1. The CDR3 covers 14 residues. Germline lookup yields CDR1 MGHDK and CDR2 SYGVNS. The CDR3 region is CASNLQGSNAEAFF. The CDR3 DNA reads as TGTGCCAGCAATCTACAGGGGTCGAACGCTGAAGCTTTCTTT.

This chain uses TRBV5-1 with TRBJ1-3; D is ambiguous. Trimming removed 3 bases at V and 0 bases at J, with 13 bases between. CDR1 is SGHRS and CDR2 is YFSETQ in the germline V gene. CDR3 length equals 16 residues. The CDR3 loop reads CASSWGVGSSGNTIYF. CDR3 coding DNA: TGCGCCAGCAGCTGGGGAGTGGGTTCCTCTGGAAACACCATATATTTT.

This chain connects TRBV19 to TRBJ1-4, with 10 bases that match TRBD1. CDR1 LNHDA and CDR2 SQIVND come from the germline V gene (reference sequence). This CDR3 has 15 amino acids. The V and J ends lost 3 bases and 8 bases, in that order; junction bases with no gene match: 6. The CDR3 spells CASSIRTGGSEKLFF. CDR3 sequence (DNA): TGTGCCAGTAGTATTAGGACAGGGGGAAGCGAAAAACTGTTTTTT. Full variable domain (rest looked up from reference TRBV19 and TRBJ1-4): DGGITQSPKYLFRKEGQNVTLSCEQNLNHDAMYWYRQDPGQGLRLIYYSQIVNDFQKGDIAEGYSVSREKKESFPLTVTSAQKNPTAFYLCASSIRTGGSEKLFFGSGTQLSVL.

J is TRBJ1-2 and V is TRBV18; maybe TRBD1 (6 bases). CDR3 length equals 16 residues. Germline V lookup: CDR1 KGHSH, CDR2 LQKENI. The germline V and J ends were trimmed by 1 base and 0 bases, with 12 bases remaining between them. The CDR3, as DNA: TGTGCCAGCTCACCACAGCAGGGGACCGCTAACTATGGCTACACCTTC. It codes for CASSPQQGTANYGYTF.

In DNA form, the CDR3 reads TGTGCCAGCTCACCACCGAACTGGAACACTGAAGCTTTCTTT. It is translated as CASSPPNWNTEAFF. This chain joins TRBV18 and TRBJ1-1; D is undetermined. This CDR3 comprises 14 residues. CDR1 and CDR2 from the germline V gene are KGHSH and LQKENI. The V end lost 0 bases, the J end lost 1 base, and 6 bases lay between the germline ends.

The rearrangement links TRBV23-1 to TRBJ1-2; perhaps TRBD1 as D (5 bases). TRBV23-1 qualifies as an ORF whose function is uncertain. This CDR3 is built from 16 residues. The V gene lost 11 bases and the J gene lost 0 bases, with 22 bases spanning the gap. DNA of the CDR3: TGCGCCCCCGGAAAGGGGCCGATACTCTCTAACTATGGCTACACCTTC. The encoded protein is CAPGKGPILSNYGYTF.

J is TRBJ2-7 and V is TRBV12-3 or TRBV12-4; tentatively, D is TRBD2 (7 bases). The CDR3 consists of 13 residues. Between the trimmed V and J ends, which lost 6 bases and 5 bases, there was a span of 14 bases. CDR3 loop: CASRRGGPHEQYF. The CDR3 coding sequence is TGTGCCAGCAGGCGCGGGGGCCCCCACGAGCAGTACTTC.

Here the CDR3 reads CASISTRGLSYNEQFF. Written as DNA, the CDR3 is TGTGCCAGCATCTCCACTAGGGGGTTGTCCTACAATGAGCAGTTCTTC. The genes are TRBV2 and TRBJ2-1; D might be TRBD1 (6 bases). Germline CDR1 is SNHLY and CDR2 is FYNNEI. V shed 7 bases and J shed 1 base, with 17 bases lying between them. The CDR3 is 16 residues long. The whole variable domain, remainder taken from reference TRBV2 and TRBJ2-1, is EPEVTQTPSHQVTQMGQEVILRCVPISNHLYFYWYRQILGQKVEFLVSFYNNEISEKSEIFDDQFSVERPDGSNFTLKIRSTKLEDSAMYFCASISTRGLSYNEQFFGPGTRLTVL.

This clone has more than one count but fewer than ten. V is TRBV6-2 or TRBV6-3 and J is TRBJ1-2, with D hard to call. Germline CDR1 reads MNHEY; CDR2 reads SVGEGT. Deletions cut 5 bases from V and 2 bases from J, with 3 bases between. CDR3 size: 11 residues. The DNA of the CDR3 is TGTGCCAGCAGTCGGAACTATGGCTACACCTTC. Residues: CASSRNYGYTF.

This clone was seen once. J is TRBJ1-6 and V is TRBV19; 7 nucleotides align to TRBD1. Germline CDR1 LNHDA, CDR2 SQIVND (reference sequence). The CDR3 has 15 amino acids. V shed 1 base and J 5 bases; nucleotides not matched to a gene: 2. CDR3 amino acids: CASSIVTGDNSPLHF. The DNA of the CDR3 is TGTGCCAGTAGTATAGTAACAGGGGATAATTCACCCCTCCACTTT.

The V and J genes are TRBV10-3 and TRBJ1-2; TRBD1 is a possible D gene (5 bases). This CDR3 has 12 residues. Trimming pared 10 bases from V and 2 bases from J, leaving 11 bases between. Germline V CDR1 and CDR2: ENHRY, SYGVKD. CDR3 in amino acids: CATDSGNYGYTF. CDR3 nucleotides: TGTGCCACCGACAGCGGGAACTATGGCTACACCTTC.

V usage is TRBV7-2 and J usage is TRBJ2-3, with D perhaps TRBD2 (7 bases). V lost 5 bases, J lost 1 base, and 13 bases lay in between. The V gene's germline CDR1 is SGHTA and CDR2 FQGNSA. There are 15 residues in the CDR3. CDR3 nucleotides: TGTGCCAGCAGCCCTCGGGGGGCCCGCACAGATACGCAGTATTTT. Protein sequence: CASSPRGARTDTQYF.